One and the same sample provided the 10 T cell receptor beta chains below, sequenced in a study of blood T cell repertoires in COVID-19. The method was immunoSEQ multiplex PCR; TCRdb's version includes in-frame clones alone and lacks a portion of them. The table lists about 74,000 clones, roughly 90% of them singletons. The sequenced material came from peripheral blood. Source of these receptors: a human donor in a cohort sampled during active COVID-19.

The gene calls are TRBV29-1 and TRBJ2-7, with D unclear. Germline V gene lookup returns CDR1 SQVTM and CDR2 ANQGSEA. The CDR3 runs to 11 residues. V gave up 4 bases and J gave up 9 bases, with 13 bases separating them. The CDR3 nucleotides are TGCAGCGTTGTCGGAATACGAGGGCAGTACTTC. Its translation is CSVVGIRGQYF.

This clone is a singleton in its sample. J is TRBJ2-5 and V is TRBV18, with 8 bases identical to TRBD2. This CDR3 comprises 13 residues. From germline, CDR1 is KGHSH and CDR2 LQKENI. V lost 6 bases, J lost 5 bases, and 5 bases stayed unmatched. CDR3 sequence: CASSPSGSETQYF. As DNA, the CDR3 is TGTGCCAGCTCTCCCAGCGGGAGTGAGACCCAGTACTTC.

CDR3 amino acids: CASSLMGGNEQFF. CDR3 bases: TGCGCCAGCAGCTTGATGGGGGGCAATGAGCAGTTCTTC. The J gene is TRBJ2-1, the V gene TRBV5-1, with a weak D call TRBD2 (6 bases). V was shortened by 1 base and J by 6 bases, with 8 bases between the two germline ends. In germline, CDR1 is SGHRS, CDR2 YFSETQ. The CDR3 totals 13 residues.

J is TRBJ2-1 and V is TRBV7-9; no clear D gene. The CDR3 has 13 residues. V dropped 3 bases and J dropped 8 bases, with 11 bases sitting between them. The germline V gene encodes CDR1 SEHNR and CDR2 FQNEAQ (reference sequence). This CDR3 reads CASSFSRGHEQFF. DNA for the CDR3: TGTGCCAGCAGCTTTTCTAGAGGCCATGAGCAGTTCTTC.

This chain connects TRBV7-3 to TRBJ2-7; 10 bases are shared with TRBD1. The trim removed 1 base at V and 4 bases at J, leaving 4 bases unmatched. Germline CDR1 is SGHTA and CDR2 is FQGTGA. This CDR3 spans 15 amino acids. Here the CDR3 DNA reads TGTGCCAGCAGCTTAAGGGGACAGGGGTCGTACGAGCAGTACTTC. It is translated as CASSLRGQGSYEQYF.

Remarks on this clone: This same CDR3 is encoded by further DNA sequences in the sample. The chain uses TRBV30 and TRBJ1-5; weak D call: TRBD1 (5 bases). Germline-derived CDR1 and CDR2 are GTSNPN and SVGIG (reference sequence). Trimming cost V 0 bases and J 2 bases, with 5 bases left between them. The CDR3 totals 13 residues. The CDR3 DNA sequence: TGTGCCTGGAGTGTACAGGGCAATCAGCCCCAGCATTTT. Residues: CAWSVQGNQPQHF.

The J gene is TRBJ2-1, the V gene TRBV27; 10 positions match TRBD2. The CDR3 consists of 15 residues. Losses at the gene ends were 7 bases for V and 2 bases for J; bases not matched to a gene: 5. Germline CDR1 reads MNHEY; CDR2 reads SMNVEV (reference sequence). CDR3 nucleotides: TGTGCCAGCAATGGGGGGACTAGCGCCTACAATGAGCAGTTCTTC. It encodes CASNGGTSAYNEQFF.

The chain is built from TRBV9 and TRBJ2-7; 10 nucleotides align to TRBD2. The CDR3 spans 15 residues. Germline V gives CDR1 SGDLS, CDR2 YYNGEE. V was pared by 0 bases and J by 6 bases, with 6 bases of the junction left unmatched. CDR3 nucleotides: TGTGCCAGCAGCGTAGGTGTAGCGGGAGGTGTCGAGCAGTACTTC. This gives the protein CASSVGVAGGVEQYF. The variable domain in full, completed from reference TRBV9 and TRBJ2-7, reads DSGVTQTPKHLITATGQRVTLRCSPRSGDLSVYWYQQSLDQGLQFLIQYYNGEERAKGNILERFSAQQFPDLHSELNLSSLELGDSALYFCASSVGVAGGVEQYFGPGTRLTVT.

The V gene is TRBV2, the J gene TRBJ2-4; TRBD1 matches 7 bases. With V trimmed by 6 bases and J by 0 bases, 8 bases remained unmatched. CDR1 SNHLY and CDR2 FYNNEI come from the germline V gene. The CDR3 length is 16 residues. The CDR3 sequence is CASRGTGEQAKNIQYF. CDR3 coding DNA: TGTGCCAGCAGAGGTACAGGGGAGCAAGCCAAAAACATTCAGTACTTC.

V is TRBV27 and J is TRBJ2-5; 11 nucleotides match TRBD2. The V and J ends lost 3 bases and 1 base, in that order; junction bases with no gene match: 19. The CDR3 totals 21 residues. CDR1 is MNHEY and CDR2 is SMNVEV in the germline V gene (reference sequence). This CDR3 reads CASSFLSGLAGGRGSQETQYF. The CDR3 DNA follows: TGTGCCAGCAGTTTCCTTTCGGGTCTAGCGGGAGGACGGGGATCCCAAGAGACCCAGTACTTC.